This T cell receptor (beta chain) was profiled in a study of T cell responses to AZD1222 COVID-19 vaccine. Study-level points and caveats: Clonal diversity was possibly underestimated, and the donors were mostly white British, with more females.

The junction had 4 bases not matched to a gene; V was cut back by 6 bases and J by 0 bases. The CDR3 covers 13 residues. Germline V CDR1 and CDR2: SQVTM, ANQGSEA. Clones were read by immunoSEQ multiplex PCR, and TCRdb kept only the in-frame ones, dropping some. The repertoire has about 97,000 clones, about 88% of them found once; the top ten carry 2.8%. For this clone: Its antigen is undetermined.

The sample was peripheral blood, taken on day 0 of AZD1222 vaccination. The chain combines TRBV29-1 with TRBJ1-2; 7 bases match TRBD1. The origin of this receptor is an adult in good health. CDR3 in DNA: TGCAGCGTCATGACAGGGTCTAACTATGGCTACACCTTC. Residues: CSVMTGSNYGYTF.